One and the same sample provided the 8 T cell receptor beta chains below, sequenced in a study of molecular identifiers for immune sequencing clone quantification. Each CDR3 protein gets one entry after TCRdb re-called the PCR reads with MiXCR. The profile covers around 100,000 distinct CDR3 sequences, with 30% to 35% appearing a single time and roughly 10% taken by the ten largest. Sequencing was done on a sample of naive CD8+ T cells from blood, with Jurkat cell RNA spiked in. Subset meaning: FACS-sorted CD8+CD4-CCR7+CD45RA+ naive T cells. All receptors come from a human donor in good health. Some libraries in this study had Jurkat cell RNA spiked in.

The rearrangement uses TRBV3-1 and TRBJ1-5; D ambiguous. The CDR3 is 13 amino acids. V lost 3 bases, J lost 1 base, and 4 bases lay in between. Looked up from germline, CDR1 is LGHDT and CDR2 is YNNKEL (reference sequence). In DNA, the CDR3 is TGTGCCAGCAGCCACGAGAGCAATCAGCCCCAGCATTTT. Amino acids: CASSHESNQPQHF.

CDR3 residues: CASSPWARAYEQYF. The CDR3 bases are TGTGCCAGCAGTCCATGGGCTAGAGCCTACGAGCAGTACTTC. The chain recombines TRBV27 with TRBJ2-7; D uncertain. This CDR3 contains 14 residues. Germline V gene data show CDR1 as MNHEY and CDR2 as SMNVEV (reference sequence). V lost 5 bases to trimming and J lost 2 bases, with 13 bases between them.

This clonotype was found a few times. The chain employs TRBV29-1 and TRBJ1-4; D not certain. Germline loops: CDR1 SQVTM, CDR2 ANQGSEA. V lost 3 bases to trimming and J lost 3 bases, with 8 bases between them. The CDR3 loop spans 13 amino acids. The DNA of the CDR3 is TGCAGCGTTGATGAGGGTTCTAATGAAAAACTGTTTTTT. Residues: CSVDEGSNEKLFF. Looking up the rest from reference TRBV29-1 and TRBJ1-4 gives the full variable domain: SAVISQKPSRDICQRGTSLTIQCQVDSQVTMMFWYRQQPGQSLTLIATANQGSEATYESGFVIDKFPISRPNLTFSTLTVSNMSPEDSSIYLCSVDEGSNEKLFFGSGTQLSVL.

The CDR3, as DNA: TGCAGTGCTAGAGACGACGGGACTAGCGGGAATAGGAATGAGCAGTTCTTC. Its protein product is CSARDDGTSGNRNEQFF. The gene calls are TRBV20-1 and TRBJ2-1; 13 bases map to TRBD2. V lost 0 bases, J lost 7 bases, and 9 bases stayed unmatched. The CDR3 is 17 residues long. Looked up from germline, CDR1 is DFQATT and CDR2 is SNEGSKA (reference sequence).

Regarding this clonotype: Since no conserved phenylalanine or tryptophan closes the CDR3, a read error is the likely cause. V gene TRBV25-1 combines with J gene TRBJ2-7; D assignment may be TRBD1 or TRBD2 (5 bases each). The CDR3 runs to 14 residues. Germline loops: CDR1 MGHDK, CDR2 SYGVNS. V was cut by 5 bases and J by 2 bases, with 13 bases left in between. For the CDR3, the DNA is TGTGCCAGCAGTCGACTTGGGGGTGCCTACGAGCAGTACATC. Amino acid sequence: CASSRLGGAYEQYI.

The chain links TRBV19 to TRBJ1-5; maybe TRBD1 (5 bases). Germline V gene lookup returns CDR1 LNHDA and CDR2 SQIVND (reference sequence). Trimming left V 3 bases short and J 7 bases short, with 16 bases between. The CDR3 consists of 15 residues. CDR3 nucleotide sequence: TGTGCCAGTAGTATTGTGTTGGGGGGGAGGCAGCCCCAGCATTTT. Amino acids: CASSIVLGGRQPQHF.

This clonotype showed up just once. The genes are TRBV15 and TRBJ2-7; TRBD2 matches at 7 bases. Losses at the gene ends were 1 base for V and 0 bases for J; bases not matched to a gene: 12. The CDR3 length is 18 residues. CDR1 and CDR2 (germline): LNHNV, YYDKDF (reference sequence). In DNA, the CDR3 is TGTGCCACCAGCAGAGTGGGACTACAGGAACCAACCTCCTACGAGCAGTACTTC. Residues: CATSRVGLQEPTSYEQYF.

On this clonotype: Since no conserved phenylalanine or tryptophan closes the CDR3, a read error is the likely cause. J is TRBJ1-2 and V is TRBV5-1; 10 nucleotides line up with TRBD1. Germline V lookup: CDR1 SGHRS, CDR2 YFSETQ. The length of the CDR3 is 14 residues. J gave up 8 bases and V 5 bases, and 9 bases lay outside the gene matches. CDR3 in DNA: TGCGCCAGCAGTCTGGGACAGGGGCTGGTCGGCTACACCCTC. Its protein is CASSLGQGLVGYTL.